This record looks at one T cell receptor beta chain sequence and its context. Its specificity is unknown. Looked up from germline, CDR1 is LGHNA and CDR2 is YSLEER. The CDR3 contains 17 residues. Trimming took 0 bases from V and 0 from J, leaving 12 bases between them. This entry is derived from a study of T-cell reconstitution after alpha-beta-depleted transplantation in children. General study findings and limits: In patients about two months after transplant, alpha-beta T cells reportedly arose from several hundred expanded graft clones. High day-60 TCRbeta diversity in some patients came from surviving recipient T cells and thymic progenitors. One year post-transplant, T-cell counts and diversity were largely derived from T cells produced anew.

Unique molecular identifiers were built into the TCRbeta library. MiXCR was run by TCRdb on the PCR reads, yielding one entry per CDR3 protein. The repertoire consists of about 420,000 distinct CDR3 sequences, with 16% occurring once and the leading ten covering under 30%. The sample consisted of PBMCs, mostly from graft donor cells, taken 360 days after TCRalphabeta/CD19-depleted stem cell transplant. This clonotype originated in a boy in the first two years of life who had a stem cell transplant for Wiskott-Aldrich syndrome, so the T cells may come from the graft donor. This chain uses TRBV4-3 with TRBJ2-1; a weak D match, TRBD2 (6 bases). The CDR3 loop reads CASSQDGGRFSYNEQFF. The CDR3 bases are TGCGCCAGCAGCCAAGACGGGGGACGGTTCTCCTACAATGAGCAGTTCTTC.